Below are 29 T cell receptor beta chains sequenced from a single sample in a study of blood T cell repertoires in COVID-19. Sequencing was performed with immunoSEQ multiplex PCR; in TCRdb, only in-frame clones are kept and a portion is missing. The repertoire consists of fewer than 350,000 clones, with around 81% occurring once and the leading ten covering 2.5% to 3%. Sequencing used peripheral blood. These receptors were collected from a woman aged 55 to 70 with active or convalescent COVID-19.

The chain combines TRBV5-5 with TRBJ2-7, with 8 positions matching TRBD2. The CDR3 sequence is 15 residues long. Trimming took 0 bases from V and 5 from J; bases not matched to a gene: 7. The germline CDR1 and CDR2 sequences are SGHKS and YYEKEE (reference sequence). The CDR3 loop is CASSLEVRGVDEQYF. CDR3 nucleotides: TGTGCCAGCAGCTTGGAGGTGCGGGGGGTAGACGAGCAGTACTTC. Full variable domain (remainder filled in from reference TRBV5-5 and TRBJ2-7): DAGVTQSPTHLIKTRGQQVTLRCSPISGHKSVSWYQQVLGQGPQFIFQYYEKEERGRGNFPDRFSARQFPNYSSELNVNALLLGDSALYLCASSLEVRGVDEQYFGPGTRLTVT.

This clone came up a few times. CDR3 sequence reads: CASSEAPPGVAFF. CDR3 DNA sequence: TGTGCCAGCAGTGAAGCGCCCCCCGGAGTAGCTTTCTTT. J is TRBJ1-1 and V is TRBV2; D gene ambiguous. This CDR3 is built from 13 residues. Deletions cut 0 bases from V and 10 bases from J, with 12 bases between. Looked up from germline, CDR1 is SNHLY and CDR2 is FYNNEI.

This rearrangement joins TRBV6-5 to TRBJ1-2; tentative D call: TRBD1 (6 bases). Trimming cost V 0 bases and J 6 bases, with 14 bases left between them. The germline V gene encodes CDR1 MNHEY and CDR2 SVGAGI. The CDR3 has 15 amino acids. DNA for the CDR3: TGTGCCAGCAGTTACTCGATCCGGGCAGGGGATGGCTACACCTTC. The encoded protein is CASSYSIRAGDGYTF.

With respect to this clone: At one boundary the junction diverges from the germline segment, which might be a read error. This chain joins TRBV6-1 and TRBJ2-1; a possible D gene is TRBD2 (5 bases). Germline values: CDR1 MNHNS, CDR2 SASEGT. The CDR3 spans 13 residues. CDR3: CASSEGERAIPLF. In nucleotides, the CDR3 is TGTGCCAGCAGTGAAGGGGAGAGGGCCATTCCCCTCTTC.

The chain carries TRBV7-2 and TRBJ2-7; 7 positions agree with TRBD1. V dropped 4 bases and J dropped 6; count of bases not matched to a gene: 3. This CDR3 spans 12 amino acids. The V gene's germline CDR1 is SGHTA and CDR2 FQGNSA. CDR3 sequence reads: CASSSGQSEQYF. The CDR3 nucleotides are TGTGCCAGCAGCTCGGGACAGTCCGAGCAGTACTTC.

The chain is built from TRBV7-9 and TRBJ2-7; 9 bases align to TRBD2. The ends lost 5 bases at V and 0 bases at J; junction bases unmatched: 17. CDR3 size: 19 residues. CDR1 and CDR2 from the germline V gene are SEHNR and FQNEAQ (reference sequence). The CDR3 DNA is TGTGCCAGCAGCACGGAACTAGCGGGCCCCTCCCAAAGCTCCTACGAGCAGTACTTC. It specifies CASSTELAGPSQSSYEQYF.

This chain joins TRBV5-5 and TRBJ1-5; D ambiguous. Germline-derived CDR1 and CDR2 are SGHKS and YYEKEE (reference sequence). V lost 0 bases to trimming and J lost 4 bases, with 8 bases between them. The length of the CDR3 is 14 residues. DNA for the CDR3: TGTGCCAGCAGCTTGGGTGGCGGTAATCAGCCCCAGCATTTT. Amino acid sequence: CASSLGGGNQPQHF. Together with reference TRBV5-5 and TRBJ1-5, the CDR3 gives the full variable domain: DAGVTQSPTHLIKTRGQQVTLRCSPISGHKSVSWYQQVLGQGPQFIFQYYEKEERGRGNFPDRFSARQFPNYSSELNVNALLLGDSALYLCASSLGGGNQPQHFGDGTRLSIL.

This chain uses TRBV11-2 with TRBJ1-4; 8 nucleotides match TRBD1. Germline V gene sequence: CDR1 SGHAT, CDR2 FQNNGV. The CDR3 consists of 14 residues. The V gene end was trimmed by 7 bases and the J gene end by 7 bases; junction bases not matched to a gene: 8. CDR3: CASTPGGRGEKLFF. The CDR3, as DNA: TGTGCCAGCACCCCAGGGGGCCGAGGTGAAAAACTGTTTTTT.

CDR3 coding DNA: TGTGCCAGCAGTTACTCGGTGCCACAGCATAATTCACCCCTCCACTTT. It translates to CASSYSVPQHNSPLHF. The rearrangement links TRBV6-2 or TRBV6-3 to TRBJ1-6; D uncertain. The CDR3 is made up of 16 amino acids. V was shortened by 0 bases and J by 5 bases, with 11 bases between the two germline ends. In germline, CDR1 is MNHEY, CDR2 SVGEGT.

The chain couples TRBV19 to TRBJ1-5; D remains ambiguous. Germline V gene lookup returns CDR1 LNHDA and CDR2 SQIVND (reference sequence). This CDR3 has 12 residues. Trimming stripped 3 bases from V and 13 bases from J, with 13 bases between. CDR3 in DNA: TGTGCCAGTAGTATCCCCCCGCGGAAACAGCATTTT. This gives the protein CASSIPPRKQHF.

This clone came up a few times. The CDR3 DNA is TGTGCCAGTTCCCTAGACCCTTACTACGAGCAGTACTTC. This sequence encodes CASSLDPYYEQYF. The genes are TRBV19 and TRBJ2-7; D uncertain. Germline CDR1 LNHDA, CDR2 SQIVND (reference sequence). The CDR3 runs to 13 residues. V was shortened by 8 bases and J by 3 bases, with 14 bases between the two germline ends.

The chain combines TRBV5-1 with TRBJ2-5; weak D call: TRBD2 (5 bases). Per the germline V gene, CDR1 is SGHRS and CDR2 is YFSETQ. CDR3 length: 14 residues. V lost 0 bases and J 2 bases, leaving 8 bases between the germline ends. The DNA for the CDR3 is TGCGCCAGCAGCTTGGGGCGGGCTCAAGAGACCCAGTACTTC. Amino acid sequence: CASSLGRAQETQYF.

V and J are TRBV7-2 and TRBJ1-5; the match to TRBD1 covers 8 bases. Germline V gives CDR1 SGHTA, CDR2 FQGNSA. J gave up 7 bases and V 2 bases, and 4 bases lay outside the gene matches. The CDR3 spans 14 residues. The CDR3 DNA reads as TGTGCCAGCAGCTTAAGGACAGGGAGACAGCCCCAGCATTTT. This codes for CASSLRTGRQPQHF.

This clone was counted between two and nine times. This rearrangement joins TRBV12-5 to TRBJ1-6; D call uncertain. The CDR3 runs 12 residues. The V end was cut by 3 bases, the J end by 8 bases, with 5 bases between. Germline V gene data show CDR1 as LGHNT and CDR2 as FRNRAP. CDR3 DNA: TGTGCTAGTGGTTTAGGAGATTCACCCCTCCACTTT. Protein: CASGLGDSPLHF.

J is TRBJ1-1 and V is TRBV19; D remains ambiguous. Trimming took off 7 bases at V and 3 bases at J, with 21 bases between the two ends. The CDR3 is made up of 16 amino acids. CDR1 LNHDA and CDR2 SQIVND come from the germline V gene (reference sequence). The CDR3 DNA sequence: TGTGCCAGTATACCCGTGGAGAGTTCGCGGTACACTGAAGCTTTCTTT. Protein sequence: CASIPVESSRYTEAFF.

This clone has only a few counts. The rearrangement links TRBV2 to TRBJ2-7; 10 bases are shared with TRBD1. The CDR3 consists of 14 residues. Germline CDR1 is SNHLY and CDR2 is FYNNEI. V shed 6 bases, J shed 4 bases, and the junction held 6 bases outside the gene matches. In DNA form, the CDR3 reads TGTGCCAGCAGAGTGGACAGGGGGAGGTACGAGCAGTACTTC. It yields the protein CASRVDRGRYEQYF. The full variable domain, in which reference TRBV2 and TRBJ2-7 provide the parts outside the CDR3, is EPEVTQTPSHQVTQMGQEVILRCVPISNHLYFYWYRQILGQKVEFLVSFYNNEISEKSEIFDDQFSVERPDGSNFTLKIRSTKLEDSAMYFCASRVDRGRYEQYFGPGTRLTVT.

The chain joins TRBV10-3 to TRBJ2-2, with D possibly TRBD1 on 5 matching bases. This CDR3 contains 16 residues. With 6 bases removed from V and 0 bases from J, the gap between germline ends came to 14 bases. The germline V gene encodes CDR1 ENHRY and CDR2 SYGVKD. CDR3 DNA: TGTGCCATCAGCTATAAACAGGTCGCGAACACCGGGGAGCTGTTTTTT. Its translation is CAISYKQVANTGELFF.

This sequence joins TRBV29-1 and TRBJ1-2; a weak D match, TRBD1 (6 bases). CDR3 length: 14 residues. Per the germline V gene, CDR1 is SQVTM and CDR2 is ANQGSEA. In DNA form, the CDR3 reads TGCAGTGATGAACAGGGAGGTGGACACTATGGCTACACCTTC. Amino acids: CSDEQGGGHYGYTF.

The chain couples TRBV4-1 to TRBJ2-2; D unclear. The ends were cut back, 4 bases at V and 4 bases at J, with 10 bases in the middle. The CDR3 consists of 14 residues. CDR1 is MGHRA and CDR2 is YSYEKL in the germline V gene. As DNA, the CDR3 is TGCGCCAGCAGCCCCAAATGGCCCACCGGGGAGCTGTTTTTT. Its translation is CASSPKWPTGELFF.

The V gene is TRBV7-3, the J gene TRBJ2-1; 12 bases agree with TRBD1. J was trimmed by 8 bases and V by 4 bases; bases with no gene match: 9. The CDR3 has 16 residues. The germline gives CDR1 SGHTA, CDR2 FQGTGA. CDR3 sequence (DNA): TGTGCCAGCAGCTCACCGGGACAGGGGGCCCCTGATGAGCAGTTCTTC. As protein: CASSSPGQGAPDEQFF.

This sequence joins TRBV2 and TRBJ1-5, with D possibly matching TRBD1 (5 bases). CDR3 length equals 14 residues. CDR1 is SNHLY, CDR2 FYNNEI, per germline. Trimming left V 4 bases short and J 1 base short, with 8 bases between. CDR3 in DNA: TGTGCCAGCAGTGTAGACAGAAGCAATCAGCCCCAGCATTTT. It codes for CASSVDRSNQPQHF.

In this sample, this clone turned up once. This chain uses TRBV6-1 with TRBJ2-5; perhaps TRBD2 as D (6 bases). CDR1 and CDR2 (germline): MNHNS, SASEGT. V was pared by 6 bases and J by 1 base, with 9 bases between. The CDR3 has 13 residues. The CDR3, as DNA: TGTGCCAGCAGCGGCGGGACCCAAGAGACCCAGTACTTC. Its translation is CASSGGTQETQYF.

The chain joins TRBV5-4 to TRBJ2-2; D perhaps matches TRBD1 (5 bases). CDR1 and CDR2 from the germline V gene are SGHNT and YYREEE (reference sequence). The CDR3 runs to 16 residues. Trimming removed 3 bases from V and 3 bases from J, with 15 bases in between. CDR3 nucleotide sequence: TGTGCCAGCAGCTCGGGCTTTGGGGCCGACACCGGGGAGCTGTTTTTT. Translated, it gives CASSSGFGADTGELFF.

J is TRBJ2-7 and V is TRBV11-1, with TRBD1 matching 10 bases. J was trimmed by 4 bases and V by 5 bases; bases with no gene match: 5. Germline V gene data show CDR1 as SGHAT and CDR2 as FQDESV (reference sequence). The CDR3 consists of 14 residues. The CDR3 region is CASSTGTGVYEQYF. For the CDR3, the DNA is TGTGCCAGCAGCACCGGGACAGGGGTATACGAGCAGTACTTC.

The rearrangement links TRBV11-2 to TRBJ2-7; 11 bases align to TRBD1. The germline CDR1 and CDR2 sequences are SGHAT and FQNNGV. CDR3 length equals 18 residues. V lost 5 bases and J lost 1; bases outside the gene matches: 13. CDR3 DNA: TGTGCCAGCAGCCCCACAGGGAGGGACAGGGGGACATCCTACGAGCAGTACTTC. Translating gives CASSPTGRDRGTSYEQYF. Supplemented by reference TRBV11-2 and TRBJ2-7, the full variable domain reads EAGVAQSPRYKIIEKRQSVAFWCNPISGHATLYWYQQILGQGPKLLIQFQNNGVVDDSQLPKDRFSAERLKGVDSTLKIQPAKLEDSAVYLCASSPTGRDRGTSYEQYFGPGTRLTVT.

The V gene is TRBV23-1, the J gene TRBJ1-5; D unclear. TRBV23-1 is given ORF status, its function remaining uncertain. The CDR3 totals 20 residues. V dropped 4 bases and J dropped 3 bases, with 28 bases sitting between them. CDR3 in amino acids: CASSLDYSPLPRKNNQPQHF. The CDR3 DNA is TGCGCCAGCAGTCTAGACTATTCCCCGTTACCCCGCAAAAACAATCAGCCCCAGCATTTT.

This sequence joins TRBV29-1 and TRBJ2-3, with D perhaps matching TRBD1 (7 bases). CDR3 size: 12 residues. Germline V gene lookup returns CDR1 SQVTM and CDR2 ANQGSEA. CDR3 region: CGGTDSTDTQYF. The DNA of the CDR3 is TGCGGAGGGACAGACAGCACAGATACGCAGTATTTT.

The chain combines TRBV6-5 with TRBJ1-5, with D uncertain. The V gene lost 0 bases and the J gene lost 7 bases, with 7 bases spanning the gap. Germline V gene sequence: CDR1 MNHEY, CDR2 SVGAGI. The CDR3 has 13 residues. CDR3 residues: CASSYSPVQPQHF. Written as DNA, the CDR3 is TGTGCCAGCAGTTACTCACCGGTCCAGCCCCAGCATTTT.

The chain recombines TRBV4-3 with TRBJ2-3; TRBD2 might be the D (7 bases). The CDR3 totals 19 residues. V lost 1 base and J lost 0, with 20 bases in between. Germline V gives CDR1 LGHNA, CDR2 YSLEER. The CDR3 spells CASSQVLAGAWTSTDTQYF. CDR3 nucleotide sequence: TGCGCCAGCAGCCAAGTTCTGGCGGGGGCGTGGACTAGCACAGATACGCAGTATTTT.